Here is one TCR beta chain with its context. Its antigen is currently unknown. TCRdb re-derived calls from the reads in MiXCR, one entry per CDR3 protein. This table holds nearly 700,000 distinct CDR3 sequences, around 35% found once. This sample stems from a study of T cell repertoires in cytomegalovirus infection. About the study: Recently identified HLA-C-restricted CMV epitopes were used, and well-studied HLA-B-restricted CMV epitopes were used as well. Through public TCR beta signatures, both CMV infection and matching HLA type were indicated. Regarding the study as a whole: The response measured ex vivo was dominated by TCR beta clonotypes (HLA-C-restricted and CMV-specific). Adding up the frequency of public TCR beta families identified people who carried CMV plus the relevant HLA.

The germline V and J ends were trimmed by 0 bases and 3 bases, with 7 bases remaining between them. The CDR3 totals 14 residues. CDR1 is SGHRS and CDR2 is YFSETQ in the germline V gene. The receptor's source is a human donor in good health (CMV status not recorded). Some clones in this sample may be carry-over from other donors' samples. The sample consisted of cultured PBMCs, taken from culture after CMV antigen stimulation. The V and J genes are TRBV5-1 and TRBJ2-4, with a tentative D call TRBD2 (6 bases). The CDR3 DNA reads as TGCGCCAGCAGCTTGGAGGGAGGCAAAAACATTCAGTACTTC. Translating it yields CASSLEGGKNIQYF.